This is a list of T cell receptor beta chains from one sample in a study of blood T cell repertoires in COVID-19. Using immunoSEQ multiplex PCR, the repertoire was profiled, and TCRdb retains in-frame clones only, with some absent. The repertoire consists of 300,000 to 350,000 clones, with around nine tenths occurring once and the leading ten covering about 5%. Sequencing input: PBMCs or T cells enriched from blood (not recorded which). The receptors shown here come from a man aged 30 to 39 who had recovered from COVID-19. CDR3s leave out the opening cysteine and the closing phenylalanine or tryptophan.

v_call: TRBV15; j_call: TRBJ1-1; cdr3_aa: ATSRERGTEAF
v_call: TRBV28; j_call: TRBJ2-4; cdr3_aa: ASSLAGTGTKNIQY
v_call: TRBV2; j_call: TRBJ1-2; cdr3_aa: ASSGGSNYGYT
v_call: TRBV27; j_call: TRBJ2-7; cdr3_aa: ASSTGLAGIEQY
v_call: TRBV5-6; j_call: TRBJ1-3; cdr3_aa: ASSSRWTGIFSGNTIY
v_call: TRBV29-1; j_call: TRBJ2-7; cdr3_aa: SVSGTGTYEQY
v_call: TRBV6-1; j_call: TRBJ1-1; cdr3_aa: ASSDIGQGNTEAF
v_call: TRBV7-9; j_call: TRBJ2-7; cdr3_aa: ASSLVRYEQY
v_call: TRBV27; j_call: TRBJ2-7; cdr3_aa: ASSPWAGQGASRGQY
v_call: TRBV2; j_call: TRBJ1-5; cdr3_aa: ASSRGRQGGPQH
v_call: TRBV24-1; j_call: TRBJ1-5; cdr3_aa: ATSLGRNNQPQH
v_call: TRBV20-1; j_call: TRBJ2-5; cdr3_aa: SASFWATQQTQY
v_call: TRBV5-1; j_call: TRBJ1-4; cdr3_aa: ASSLAGVTNEKLF
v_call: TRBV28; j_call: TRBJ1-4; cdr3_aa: ASSFTGDEKLF
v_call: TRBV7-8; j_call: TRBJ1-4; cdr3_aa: ASSPMGGVDEKLF
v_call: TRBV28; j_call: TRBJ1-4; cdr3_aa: ASSLAGEEKLF